A selection of T cell receptor beta chains follows, all from one sample in a study of cytomegalovirus exposure and HLA in healthy donors. Profiling relied on immunoSEQ multiplex PCR, and the TCRdb table lists in-frame clones only, not all of them. The sample has about 200,000 clones; 70% to 80% are singletons. Specimen: PBMCs. The receptors derive from a male donor in good health and CMV-seronegative. Each CDR3 is given with its conserved first and last residue. The D gene is left open where the match is weak. Size values are once, few and many counts, or a class for expanded clones, and some rows have none.

CASSYLTSYEQYF	TGTGCCAGCAGTTACCTGACTAGTTACGAGCAGTACTTC	NA	TRBJ2-7	NA	TRBV6-5
CAISAIQGGGYTF	TGTGCCATCAGCGCAATCCAGGGAGGAGGCTACACCTTC	NA	TRBJ1-2	NA	TRBV10-3
CASSPPRSDPFF	TGTGCCAGCAGCCCCCCTAGGTCGGATCCCTTCTTC	NA	TRBJ2-1	NA	TRBV9
CASRQGGTEAFF	TGTGCCAGCCGTCAGGGAGGAACTGAAGCTTTCTTT	NA	TRBJ1-1	NA	TRBV2
CASSRGTEAFF	TGTGCCAGCTCTAGGGGAACTGAAGCTTTCTTT	few	TRBJ1-1	NA	TRBV2
CASSRGGGTGELFF	TGTGCCAGCAGCAGGGGTGGAGGCACCGGGGAGCTGTTTTTT	NA	TRBJ2-2	NA	TRBV6-5
CASSLGSLTGNEKLFF	TGTGCCAGCAGCCTCGGGTCCCTCACTGGGAATGAAAAACTGTTTTTT	once	TRBJ1-4	NA	TRBV28
CSSSVTGNTIYF	TGTTCCAGCAGCGTTACTGGAAACACCATATATTTT	NA	TRBJ1-3	NA	TRBV7-9
CASSQGLRQGLAYTEAFF	TGCGCCAGCAGCCAAGGTCTGCGACAGGGGTTAGCGTACACTGAAGCTTTCTTT	NA	TRBJ1-1	TRBD1	TRBV4-1
CASSYNGLETQYF	TGTGCCAGCAGTTACAACGGGTTGGAGACCCAGTACTTC	NA	TRBJ2-5	NA	TRBV6-5
CASSPGTEAFF	TGTGCCAGCAGCCCCGGGACTGAAGCTTTCTTT	NA	TRBJ1-1	NA	TRBV7-8
CASSQLALSYEQYF	TGTGCCAGCAGCCAGTTAGCTCTTTCCTACGAGCAGTACTTC	NA	TRBJ2-7	NA	TRBV4-2
CASSLAGGRDTQYF	TGTGCCAGCAGCTTGGCAGGGGGCCGCGATACGCAGTATTTT	NA	TRBJ2-3	TRBD1	TRBV5-4
CASSPQRGTGEKLFF	TGTGCCAGCAGCCCCCAAAGGGGAACGGGTGAAAAACTGTTTTTT	NA	TRBJ1-4	NA	TRBV14
CASSFLTGTETQYF	TGTGCCAGCTCATTTTTGACAGGGACAGAGACCCAGTACTTC	few	TRBJ2-5	TRBD1	TRBV18
CASSLIQGAAEAFF	TGCGCCAGCAGCTTGATACAGGGGGCCGCTGAAGCTTTCTTT	NA	TRBJ1-1	TRBD1	TRBV5-1
CASSFGGTGEKLFF	TGTGCCAGCAGCTTTGGTGGGACAGGAGAAAAACTGTTTTTT	NA	TRBJ1-4	TRBD1	TRBV7-9
CASRYAGVSNEQFF	TGTGCCAGCCGCTACGCGGGAGTGAGCAATGAGCAGTTCTTC	NA	TRBJ2-1	TRBD2	TRBV28
CASSPRDRVSGNTIYF	TGTGCCAGCAGCCCGCGGGACAGGGTCTCTGGAAACACCATATATTTT	NA	TRBJ1-3	TRBD1	TRBV9
CASSIEGDEQFF	TGTGCCAGTAGTATAGAGGGCGATGAGCAGTTCTTC	NA	TRBJ2-1	NA	TRBV19
CASSPPGTSGYNEQFF	TGTGCCAGCTCACCACCAGGGACTAGCGGATACAATGAGCAGTTCTTC	NA	TRBJ2-1	TRBD2	TRBV18
CASSPTHMNTEAFF	TGTGCCAGCAGTCCGACACATATGAACACTGAAGCTTTCTTT	NA	TRBJ1-1	NA	TRBV2
CASSQVSAGDYEQYF	TGCGCCAGCAGCCAAGTCTCGGCAGGGGACTACGAGCAGTACTTC	few	TRBJ2-7	NA	TRBV4-1
CANSPQGASNQPQHF	TGTGCCAATTCACCCCAGGGGGCGAGCAATCAGCCCCAGCATTTT	NA	TRBJ1-5	TRBD1	TRBV28
CASTQIASNQPQHF	TGTGCCAGTACCCAGATCGCCAGCAATCAGCCCCAGCATTTT	NA	TRBJ1-5	NA	TRBV19
CASSPVRGGSIQYF	TGTGCCAGCAGCCCCGTCAGGGGCGGGAGCATTCAGTACTTC	NA	TRBJ2-4	NA	TRBV5-8
CASSLLLRTSTDTQYF	TGTGCCAGCAGCTTGCTTCTTAGGACAAGCACAGATACGCAGTATTTT	NA	TRBJ2-3	NA	TRBV5-5
CASSQDDRGRQGETQYF	TGCGCCAGCAGCCAAGATGACCGCGGGAGGCAAGGAGAGACCCAGTACTTC	NA	TRBJ2-5	TRBD2	TRBV4-1
CASSLSGAEQYF	TGCGCCAGCAGCCTCAGTGGGGCCGAGCAGTACTTC	NA	TRBJ2-7	NA	TRBV5-1
CASSLGQPSAEQYF	TGTGCCAGCAGCCTGGGACAGCCTTCCGCCGAGCAGTACTTC	NA	TRBJ2-7	TRBD1	TRBV11-2
CASSPVAGGTNEQFF	TGTGCCAGCAGCCCGGTAGCGGGAGGAACCAATGAGCAGTTCTTC	once	TRBJ2-1	TRBD2	TRBV7-3
CASSVNRGETQYF	TGTGCCAGTAGTGTTAACAGGGGGGAGACCCAGTACTTC	NA	TRBJ2-5	TRBD1	TRBV19
CASSDSPTGAYGYTF	TGCGCCAGCAGTGATTCCCCGACAGGAGCCTATGGCTACACCTTC	once	TRBJ1-2	NA	TRBV10-1
CASSGSARAFF	TGTGCCAGCAGCGGGAGTGCAAGAGCTTTCTTT	NA	TRBJ1-1	NA	TRBV21-1
CASSLDEWQGVGAFF	TGCGCCAGCAGCTTGGATGAGTGGCAGGGGGTGGGGGCTTTCTTT	NA	TRBJ1-1	TRBD1	TRBV5-1
CASSRGQGQETQYF	TGTGCCAGCAGCCGTGGACAGGGACAAGAGACCCAGTACTTC	NA	TRBJ2-5	TRBD1	TRBV28
CASSLAPTMDNEQFF	TGTGCCAGCAGCTTAGCGCCGACTATGGACAATGAGCAGTTCTTC	NA	TRBJ2-1	NA	TRBV7-9
CATRVAGDNSPLHF	TGTGCCACCCGCGTGGCGGGAGATAATTCACCCCTCCACTTT	few	TRBJ1-6	NA	TRBV25-1
CASSVGTEYNEKLFF	TGTGCCAGCAGCGTAGGAACAGAATATAATGAAAAACTGTTTTTT	NA	TRBJ1-4	NA	TRBV9
CASSHAGTGGDEQYF	TGTGCCAGCAGCCACGCCGGGACAGGGGGCGACGAGCAGTACTTC	NA	TRBJ2-7	TRBD1	TRBV5-4
CAWGWTVTNYGYTF	TGTGCCTGGGGATGGACAGTGACAAACTATGGCTACACCTTC	NA	TRBJ1-2	NA	TRBV30
CATSSFGQKLNEKLFF	TGTGCCACCAGCAGCTTTGGACAGAAATTGAATGAAAAACTGTTTTTT	NA	TRBJ1-4	NA	TRBV15
CAWNSRSGYNEQFF	TGTGCCTGGAATTCCCGATCCGGCTACAATGAGCAGTTCTTC	NA	TRBJ2-1	NA	TRBV30
CSVVAGGYGYTF	TGCAGCGTTGTAGCGGGCGGCTATGGCTACACCTTC	NA	TRBJ1-2	NA	TRBV29-1
CASSSPSSSYNEQFF	TGTGCCAGCAGTTCCCCCTCGTCCTCCTACAATGAGCAGTTCTTC	NA	TRBJ2-1	NA	TRBV28
CASRAPGQGSGEQYF	TGCGCCAGCAGAGCACCGGGACAGGGTTCTGGCGAGCAGTACTTC	once	TRBJ2-7	TRBD1	TRBV10-2
CASSQDPKTGGEKLFF	TGTGCCAGCAGCCAAGATCCGAAGACTGGAGGAGAAAAACTGTTTTTT	NA	TRBJ1-4	NA	TRBV4-2
CASSVRGSGANVLTF	TGCGCCAGCAGCGTCAGGGGCTCTGGGGCCAACGTCCTGACTTTC	NA	TRBJ2-6	NA	TRBV5-1
CASSQSRAGSTDTQYF	TGTGCCAGCAGCCAATCTAGGGCGGGTAGCACAGATACGCAGTATTTT	once	TRBJ2-3	NA	TRBV7-3
CASSFLTGVMGYTF	TGTGCCAGCAGTTTTTTGACAGGGGTCATGGGCTACACCTTC	NA	TRBJ1-2	TRBD1	TRBV28
CASTGDEQFF	TGTGCCAGCACCGGGGATGAGCAGTTCTTC	NA	TRBJ2-1	NA	TRBV2
CASSEASGSYEQYF	TGCGCCAGCAGTGAAGCTAGCGGATCTTACGAGCAGTACTTC	NA	TRBJ2-7	TRBD2	TRBV10-1
CASTPGTSSYEQYF	TGTGCCAGCACCCCCGGGACTAGCAGCTACGAGCAGTACTTC	NA	TRBJ2-7	TRBD2	TRBV2
CASSSDRGNEQFF	TGTGCCAGCTCATCGGACAGGGGGAATGAGCAGTTCTTC	NA	TRBJ2-1	TRBD1	TRBV18
CASSRTGLYF	TGTGCCAGCAGTCGGACAGGGTTGTACTTC	NA	TRBJ2-7	TRBD1	TRBV2